This TCR beta chain was retrieved from a study of T cell changes during pregnancy in multiple sclerosis. The protocol was immunoSEQ multiplex PCR, while the TCRdb copy is restricted to in-frame clones and leaves out a portion. This table holds about 40,000 clones, approximately 92% found once. This CDR3 is built from 13 residues. Germline V gene data show CDR1 as SEHNR and CDR2 as FQNEAQ (reference sequence). V dropped 1 base and J dropped 10 bases, with 12 bases sitting between them. The specimen was CD4+ T cells from peripheral blood mononuclear cells, collected in the third trimester of pregnancy. The V and J genes are TRBV7-9 and TRBJ2-3, with a weak D call TRBD1 (5 bases). The source of this sequence is a female donor with multiple sclerosis, enrolled in a pregnancy study. CDR3 in DNA: TGTGCCAGCAGCTTAGGGGGTGGGGCCGCGCAGTATTTT. Translating it yields CASSLGGGAAQYF. The full variable domain, rest sourced from reference TRBV7-9 and TRBJ2-3, is DTGVSQNPRHKITKRGQNVTFRCDPISEHNRLYWYRQTLGQGPEFLTYFQNEAQLEKSRLLSDRFSAERPKGSFSTLEIQRTEQGDSAMYLCASSLGGGAAQYFGPGTRLTVL.